These 19 T cell receptor beta chains were all obtained from the same sample, sequenced in a study. TCRdb reanalysed the RT-PCR reads using MiXCR and keeps one entry per CDR3 protein. The sample lists approximately 720,000 distinct CDR3 sequences, about 14% occurring once. Sequencing was carried out using memory CD4+ T cells from blood. The receptor source for this set is a female donor in good health, serving as a healthy control.

This clonotype appeared a few times. This sequence joins TRBV27 and TRBJ1-5; D unresolved. The CDR3 loop spans 15 amino acids. V lost 5 bases and J lost 6, with 17 bases in between. Germline V gives CDR1 MNHEY, CDR2 SMNVEV (reference sequence). CDR3 DNA: TGTGCCAGCAGTCCAACTACCAGCGGCGTTCAGCCCCAGCATTTT. Residues: CASSPTTSGVQPQHF.

This chain connects TRBV6-2 or TRBV6-3 to TRBJ2-3, with 9 bases aligning to TRBD2. The V gene's germline CDR1 is MNHEY and CDR2 SVGEGT. The CDR3 has 17 residues. V was clipped by 6 bases and J by 2 bases; unmatched bases: 12. This chain's CDR3 is CASSYERGLALTDTQYF. The CDR3 coding sequence is TGTGCCAGCAGCTACGAAAGGGGACTAGCCCTCACAGATACGCAGTATTTT.

This clonotype has a count of ten or more. The chain links TRBV7-2 to TRBJ1-1; TRBD1 matches at 7 bases. V was clipped by 3 bases and J by 2 bases; unmatched bases: 9. Germline V gene sequence: CDR1 SGHTA, CDR2 FQGNSA. The CDR3 has 16 amino acids. In DNA, the CDR3 is TGTGCCAGCAGCTTCCGAGGGCAGGGGGGTAACACTGAAGCTTTCTTT. Translated, it gives CASSFRGQGGNTEAFF.

This chain connects TRBV4-3 to TRBJ1-4; 10 bases are shared with TRBD1. Germline V lookup: CDR1 LGHNA, CDR2 YSLEER. Trimming at V came to 3 bases and at J to 6 bases, leaving 4 bases not matched to a gene. This CDR3 spans 15 amino acids. CDR3 DNA sequence: TGCGCCAGCAGCCATGGACAGGGGGGGGATGAAAAACTGTTTTTT. Translation: CASSHGQGGDEKLFF.

This chain connects TRBV7-2 to TRBJ1-2; D possibly corresponds to TRBD1 (6 bases). The germline V gene encodes CDR1 SGHTA and CDR2 FQGNSA. CDR3 length equals 16 residues. V was shortened by 3 bases and J by 5 bases, with 19 bases between the two germline ends. CDR3 DNA sequence: TGTGCCAGCAGCTTTGGGTCGGACAGCAGGCTTTATGGCTACACCTTC. Amino acid sequence: CASSFGSDSRLYGYTF.

This chain links TRBV7-9 with TRBJ2-2, with 7 positions matching TRBD2. Germline CDR1 and CDR2: SEHNR and FQNEAQ (reference sequence). The CDR3 covers 15 residues. J gave up 0 bases and V 7 bases, and 5 bases lay outside the gene matches. In DNA form, the CDR3 reads TGTGCCAGCACCGAACTAGCGACGAACACCGGGGAGCTGTTTTTT. Its translation: CASTELATNTGELFF.

This clonotype was seen more than once but under ten times. One junction end does not reproduce the germline sequence, and a read error may be involved. The chain links TRBV20-1 to TRBJ2-7, with TRBD2 identical over 8 bases. From germline, CDR1 is DFQATT and CDR2 SNEGSKA (reference sequence). The CDR3 covers 16 residues. CDR3: CSAIGPGTRISHEQYF. DNA for the CDR3: TGCAGTGCTATTGGCCCCGGGACTAGGATCTCCCACGAGCAGTACTTC.

This clonotype was picked up many times. The rearrangement links TRBV12-3 or TRBV12-4 to TRBJ1-2; no firm D call. The CDR3 runs to 13 residues. V lost 1 base and J 4 bases, leaving 7 bases between the germline ends. The CDR3 spells CASSLGETYGYTF. The DNA for the CDR3 is TGTGCCAGCAGTTTAGGGGAAACCTATGGCTACACCTTC.

The chain has TRBV9 and TRBJ1-4, with unresolved D. The V gene's germline CDR1 is SGDLS and CDR2 YYNGEE. The CDR3 runs to 15 residues. Trimming stripped 4 bases from V and 0 bases from J, with 10 bases between. The chain's CDR3 is CASSPDASTNEKLFF. CDR3 nucleotide sequence: TGTGCCAGCAGCCCAGACGCCTCAACTAATGAAAAACTGTTTTTT.

This clonotype was seen only a few times. The chain uses TRBV6-2 or TRBV6-3 and TRBJ2-3, with a weak D call TRBD2 (5 bases). The ends were cut back, 0 bases at V and 4 bases at J, with 8 bases in the middle. The CDR3 runs to 14 residues. Germline-derived CDR1 and CDR2 are MNHEY and SVGEGT. For the CDR3, the DNA is TGTGCCAGCAGTTACTCGCGGGCCTCAGATACGCAGTATTTT. It is translated as CASSYSRASDTQYF.

This clonotype appeared many times. V usage is TRBV7-2 and J usage is TRBJ2-3; D gene uncertain. V shed 0 bases and J shed 1 base, with 17 bases lying between them. This CDR3 is 18 amino acids long. Germline V gene data show CDR1 as SGHTA and CDR2 as FQGNSA. The DNA of the CDR3 is TGTGCCAGCAGCTTAGCGTTGGCCTTACCCCTGGGCACAGATACGCAGTATTTT. It encodes CASSLALALPLGTDTQYF.

The sample holds many counts of this clonotype. CDR3 sequence reads: CATSRGGEGNTEAFF. CDR3 in DNA: TGTGCCACCAGCAGAGGGGGAGAGGGGAACACTGAAGCTTTCTTT. The chain employs TRBV15 and TRBJ1-1; the D is unclear. The CDR3 is made up of 15 amino acids. Germline V lookup: CDR1 LNHNV, CDR2 YYDKDF (reference sequence). V lost 1 base and J 1 base, leaving 10 bases between the germline ends.

This clonotype was detected only a few times. V usage is TRBV27 and J usage is TRBJ2-7; 9 positions agree with TRBD1. The CDR3 contains 15 residues. Unmatched junction bases numbered 10, after V lost 5 bases and J lost 5 bases. Per the germline V gene, CDR1 is MNHEY and CDR2 is SMNVEV (reference sequence). CDR3 region: CASSPDRGYWDEQYF. The CDR3 bases are TGTGCCAGCAGTCCGGACAGGGGCTACTGGGACGAGCAGTACTTC.

This clonotype was seen repeatedly, ten times or more. This chain connects TRBV7-2 to TRBJ2-7; 8 bases are shared with TRBD1. Germline V lookup: CDR1 SGHTA, CDR2 FQGNSA. There are 14 residues in the CDR3. Trimming took 6 bases from V and 5 from J; bases not matched to a gene: 9. The CDR3 bases are TGTGCCAGCAGGGCCGGGACAGGTTACAACGAGCAGTACTTC. Its protein is CASRAGTGYNEQYF.

This clonotype was recorded a few times. The chain combines TRBV20-1 with TRBJ2-5, with 11 bases aligning to TRBD1. Trimming took 6 bases from V and 10 from J; bases not matched to a gene: 13. CDR1 and CDR2 (germline): DFQATT, SNEGSKA (reference sequence). The CDR3 is 14 residues long. The CDR3 is CSAVFPGQGVVQYF. The CDR3 nucleotides are TGCAGTGCCGTTTTTCCGGGACAGGGGGTTGTCCAGTACTTC.

This chain joins TRBV10-2 and TRBJ1-2; 8 bases map to TRBD1. The trim removed 6 bases at V and 6 bases at J, leaving 6 bases unmatched. The CDR3 length is 13 residues. In germline, CDR1 is WSHSY, CDR2 SAAADI. The CDR3, as DNA: TGCGCCAGCAGGGCAGGGGGCGCGGATGGCTACACCTTC. Protein sequence: CASRAGGADGYTF.

The chain couples TRBV27 to TRBJ2-1, with TRBD2 matching 11 bases. The germline V gene encodes CDR1 MNHEY and CDR2 SMNVEV (reference sequence). CDR3 length: 19 amino acids. V trimming: 8 bases; J trimming: 4 bases; junction bases outside the gene matches: 19. The CDR3 spells CASCPLLAGVLIVYNEQFF. CDR3 coding DNA: TGTGCCAGCTGCCCATTACTAGCGGGAGTGCTTATTGTGTACAATGAGCAGTTCTTC.

J is TRBJ1-3 and V is TRBV2; 10 bases line up with TRBD1. The V gene end was trimmed by 7 bases and the J gene end by 2 bases; junction bases not matched to a gene: 8. This CDR3 comprises 16 residues. From germline, CDR1 is SNHLY and CDR2 FYNNEI. The CDR3 here is CASNRGQGVAGNTIYF. The CDR3 bases are TGTGCCAGCAACAGAGGACAGGGGGTCGCTGGAAACACCATATATTTT.

On this clonotype itself: A much more abundant neighbour one base away suggests this may be a read error. This sequence joins TRBV27 and TRBJ1-2, with D maybe TRBD1 (6 bases). The V gene's germline CDR1 is MNHEY and CDR2 SMNVEV (reference sequence). The CDR3 contains 13 residues. The DNA of the CDR3 is TGTACCAGCAGTGTACAGGGTGCCTATGGCTACACCTTC. This gives the protein CTSSVQGAYGYTF.